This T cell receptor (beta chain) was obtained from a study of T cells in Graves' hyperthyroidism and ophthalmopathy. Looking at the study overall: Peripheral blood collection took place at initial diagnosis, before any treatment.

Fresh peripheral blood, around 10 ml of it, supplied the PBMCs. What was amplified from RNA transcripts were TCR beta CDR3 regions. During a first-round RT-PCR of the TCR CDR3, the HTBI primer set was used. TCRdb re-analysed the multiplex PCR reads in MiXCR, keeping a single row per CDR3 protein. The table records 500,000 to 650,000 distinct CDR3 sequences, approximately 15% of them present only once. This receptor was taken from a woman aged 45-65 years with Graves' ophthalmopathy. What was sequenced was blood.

The CDR3 DNA is TGTGCCAGCAGTGTACAGGGGCGGCCACCCCTCCACTTT. Translation gives CASSVQGRPPLHF. V is TRBV2 and J is TRBJ1-6, with 7 bases identical to TRBD1. J was trimmed by 11 bases and V by 4 bases; bases with no gene match: 5. The CDR3 is made up of 13 amino acids. Germline values: CDR1 SNHLY, CDR2 FYNNEI. The variable domain in full, completed from reference TRBV2 and TRBJ1-6, reads EPEVTQTPSHQVTQMGQEVILRCVPISNHLYFYWYRQILGQKVEFLVSFYNNEISEKSEIFDDQFSVERPDGSNFTLKIRSTKLEDSAMYFCASSVQGRPPLHFGNGTRLTVT.